The T cell receptor beta chain described here comes from a study of OX40 agonist ivuxolimab in advanced cancers. Whole-study results and caveats: Expanded clones were, on average, more numerous among CD8+ T cells than CD4+.

The CDR3 sequence is 14 residues long. Trimming removed 7 bases at V and 2 bases at J, with 14 bases between. The germline V gene encodes CDR1 SNHLY and CDR2 FYNNEI. Comments on this clone: The antigen is undetermined.

Sequencing used immunoSEQ multiplex PCR; TCRdb keeps in-frame clones, though not all of them. In the table there are 11,000 to 15,000 clones, more than 80% of which are singletons. Sample: CD4+ or CD8+ T cells sorted from blood, taken in a trial of the OX40 agonist ivuxolimab. This chain links TRBV2 with TRBJ2-5, with D possibly TRBD1 on 6 matching bases. The source of this sequence is an adult with an advanced solid tumor such as melanoma, head and neck, liver or kidney cancer. The CDR3: CASTTGHWQETQYF. The CDR3 coding sequence is TGTGCCAGCACCACGGGACATTGGCAAGAGACCCAGTACTTC.